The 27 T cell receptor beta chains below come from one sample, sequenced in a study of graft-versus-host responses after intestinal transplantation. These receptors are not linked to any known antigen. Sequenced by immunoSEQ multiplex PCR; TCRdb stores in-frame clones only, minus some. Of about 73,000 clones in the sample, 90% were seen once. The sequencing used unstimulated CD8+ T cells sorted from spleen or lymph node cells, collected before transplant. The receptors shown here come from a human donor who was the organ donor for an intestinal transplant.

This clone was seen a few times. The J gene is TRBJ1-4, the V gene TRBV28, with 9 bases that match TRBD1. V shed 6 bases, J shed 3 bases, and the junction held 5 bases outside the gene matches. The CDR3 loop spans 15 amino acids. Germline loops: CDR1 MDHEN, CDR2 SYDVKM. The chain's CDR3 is CASRHYRGPNEKLFF. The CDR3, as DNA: TGTGCCAGCAGACATTACAGGGGGCCTAATGAAAAACTGTTTTTT. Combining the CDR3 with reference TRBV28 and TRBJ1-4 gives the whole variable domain DVKVTQSSRYLVKRTGEKVFLECVQDMDHENMFWYRQDPGLGLRLIYFSYDVKMKEKGDIPEGYSVSREKKERFSLILESASTNQTSMYLCASRHYRGPNEKLFFGSGTQLSVL.

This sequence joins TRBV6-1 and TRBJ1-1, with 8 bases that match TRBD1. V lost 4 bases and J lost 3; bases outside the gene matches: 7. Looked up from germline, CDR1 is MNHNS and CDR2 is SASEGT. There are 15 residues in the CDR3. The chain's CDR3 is CASSAQGARYTEAFF. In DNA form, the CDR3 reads TGTGCCAGCAGTGCCCAGGGGGCTCGTTACACTGAAGCTTTCTTT.

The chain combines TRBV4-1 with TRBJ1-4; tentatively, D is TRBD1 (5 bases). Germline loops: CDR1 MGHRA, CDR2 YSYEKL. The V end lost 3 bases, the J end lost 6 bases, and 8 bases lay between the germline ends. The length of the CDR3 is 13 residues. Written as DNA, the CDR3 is TGCGCCAGCAGCCAGGGGGGGTATGAAAAACTGTTTTTT. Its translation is CASSQGGYEKLFF.

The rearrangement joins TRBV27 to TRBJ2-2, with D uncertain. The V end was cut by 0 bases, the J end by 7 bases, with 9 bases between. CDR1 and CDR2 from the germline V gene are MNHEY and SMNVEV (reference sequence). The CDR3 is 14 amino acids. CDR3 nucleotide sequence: TGTGCCAGCAGTTTATCGGTCGGTTTCGGGGAGCTGTTTTTT. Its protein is CASSLSVGFGELFF.

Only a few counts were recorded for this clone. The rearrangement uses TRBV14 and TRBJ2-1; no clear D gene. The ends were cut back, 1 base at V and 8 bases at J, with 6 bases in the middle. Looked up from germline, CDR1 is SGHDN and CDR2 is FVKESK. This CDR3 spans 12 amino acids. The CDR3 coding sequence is TGTGCCAGCAGCCAAGGGCACGATGAGCAGTTCTTC. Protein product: CASSQGHDEQFF.

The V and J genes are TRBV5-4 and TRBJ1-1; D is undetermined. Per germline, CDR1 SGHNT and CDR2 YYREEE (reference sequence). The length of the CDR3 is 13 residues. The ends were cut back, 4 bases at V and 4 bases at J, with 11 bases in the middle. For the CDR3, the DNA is TGTGCCAGCAGCCTGCGAGGCGGCACTGAAGCTTTCTTT. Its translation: CASSLRGGTEAFF. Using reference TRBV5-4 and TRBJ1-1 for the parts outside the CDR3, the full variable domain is ETGVTQSPTHLIKTRGQQVTLRCSSQSGHNTVSWYQQALGQGPQFIFQYYREEENGRGNFPPRFSGLQFPNYSSELNVNALELDDSALYLCASSLRGGTEAFFGQGTRLTVV.

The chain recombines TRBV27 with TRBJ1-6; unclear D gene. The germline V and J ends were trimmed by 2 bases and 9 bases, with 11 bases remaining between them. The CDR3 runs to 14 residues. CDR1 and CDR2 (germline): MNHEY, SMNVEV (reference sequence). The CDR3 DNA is TGTGCCAGCAGTTTAGACGGGATGGGTTCACCCCTCCACTTT. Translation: CASSLDGMGSPLHF.

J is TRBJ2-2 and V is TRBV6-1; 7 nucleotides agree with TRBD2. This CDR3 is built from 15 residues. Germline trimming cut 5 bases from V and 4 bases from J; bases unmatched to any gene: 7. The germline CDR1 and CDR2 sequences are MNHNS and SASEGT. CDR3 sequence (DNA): TGTGCCAGCAGTCCTCGGACTAGACTCACCGGGGAGCTGTTTTTT. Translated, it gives CASSPRTRLTGELFF.

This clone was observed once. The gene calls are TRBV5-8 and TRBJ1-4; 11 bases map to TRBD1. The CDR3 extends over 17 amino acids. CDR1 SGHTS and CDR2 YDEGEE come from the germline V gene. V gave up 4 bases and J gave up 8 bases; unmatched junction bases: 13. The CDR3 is CASSPQRTGGGWEKLFF. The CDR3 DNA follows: TGTGCCAGCAGCCCCCAACGGACAGGGGGCGGTTGGGAAAAACTGTTTTTT. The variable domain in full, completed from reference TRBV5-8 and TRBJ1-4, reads EAGVTQSPTHLIKTRGQQATLRCSPISGHTSVYWYQQALGLGLQFLLWYDEGEERNRGNFPPRFSGRQFPNYSSELNVNALELEDSALYLCASSPQRTGGGWEKLFFGSGTQLSVL.

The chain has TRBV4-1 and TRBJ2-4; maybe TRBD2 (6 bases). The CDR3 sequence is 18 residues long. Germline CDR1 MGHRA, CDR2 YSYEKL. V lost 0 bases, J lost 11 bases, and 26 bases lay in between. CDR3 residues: CASSQEGPEGQGRRFQYF. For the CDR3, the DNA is TGCGCCAGCAGCCAAGAAGGTCCGGAGGGCCAGGGACGAAGGTTTCAGTACTTC.

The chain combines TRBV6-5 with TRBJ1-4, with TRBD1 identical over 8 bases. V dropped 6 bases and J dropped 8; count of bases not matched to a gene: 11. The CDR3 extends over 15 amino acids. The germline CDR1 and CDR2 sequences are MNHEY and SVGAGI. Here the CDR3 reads CASSLQQGGAEKLFF. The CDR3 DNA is TGTGCCAGCAGCCTACAACAGGGGGGGGCGGAAAAACTGTTTTTT.

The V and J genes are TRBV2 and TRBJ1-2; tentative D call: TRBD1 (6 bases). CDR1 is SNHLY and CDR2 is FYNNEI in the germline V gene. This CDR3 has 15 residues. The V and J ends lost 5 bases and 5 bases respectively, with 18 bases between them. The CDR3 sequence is CASSPTRGGDYGYTF. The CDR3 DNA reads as TGTGCCAGCAGTCCTACCCGAGGGGGGGATTATGGCTACACCTTC.

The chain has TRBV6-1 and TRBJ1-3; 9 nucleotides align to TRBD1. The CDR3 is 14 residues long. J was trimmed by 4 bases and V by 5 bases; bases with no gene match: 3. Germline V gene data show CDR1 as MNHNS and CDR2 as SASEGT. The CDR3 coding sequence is TGTGCCAGCAGTCTAACAGGGGGCGGAAACACCATATATTTT. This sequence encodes CASSLTGGGNTIYF.

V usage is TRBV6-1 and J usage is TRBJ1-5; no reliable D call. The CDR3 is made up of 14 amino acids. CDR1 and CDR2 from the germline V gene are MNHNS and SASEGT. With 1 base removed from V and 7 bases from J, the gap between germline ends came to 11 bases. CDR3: CASSEDGGNQPQHF. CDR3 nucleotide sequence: TGTGCCAGCAGTGAAGATGGAGGGAACCAGCCCCAGCATTTT.

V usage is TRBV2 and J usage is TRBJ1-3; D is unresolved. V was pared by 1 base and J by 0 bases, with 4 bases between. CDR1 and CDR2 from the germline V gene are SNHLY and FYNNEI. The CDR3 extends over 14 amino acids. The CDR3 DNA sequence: TGTGCCAGCAGTGAAGGTAACTCTGGAAACACCATATATTTT. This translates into CASSEGNSGNTIYF.

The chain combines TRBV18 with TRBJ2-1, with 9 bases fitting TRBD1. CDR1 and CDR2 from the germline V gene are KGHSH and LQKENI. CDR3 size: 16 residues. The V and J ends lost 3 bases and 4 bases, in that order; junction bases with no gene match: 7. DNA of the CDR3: TGTGCCAGCTCACCGGGGGAGACAGGGGGTTACAATGAGCAGTTCTTC. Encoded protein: CASSPGETGGYNEQFF.

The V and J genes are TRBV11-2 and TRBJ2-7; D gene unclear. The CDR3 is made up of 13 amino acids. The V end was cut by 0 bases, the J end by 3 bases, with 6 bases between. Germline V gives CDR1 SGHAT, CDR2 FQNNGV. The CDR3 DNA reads TGTGCCAGCAGCTTAGATGGGGACTACGAGCAGTACGTC. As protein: CASSLDGDYEQYV.

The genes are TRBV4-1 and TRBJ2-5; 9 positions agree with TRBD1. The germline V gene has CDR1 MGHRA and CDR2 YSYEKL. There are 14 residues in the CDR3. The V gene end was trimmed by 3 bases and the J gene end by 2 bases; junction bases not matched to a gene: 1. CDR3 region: CASSQDRGQETQYF. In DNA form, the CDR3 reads TGCGCCAGCAGCCAGGACAGGGGACAAGAGACCCAGTACTTC.

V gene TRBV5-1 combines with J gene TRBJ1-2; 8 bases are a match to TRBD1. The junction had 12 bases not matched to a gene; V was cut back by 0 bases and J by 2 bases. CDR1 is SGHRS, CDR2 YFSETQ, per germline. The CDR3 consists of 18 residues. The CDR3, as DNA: TGCGCCAGCAGCTTGGCCGGACAGGGAAGGACTTCAAACTATGGCTACACCTTC. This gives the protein CASSLAGQGRTSNYGYTF.

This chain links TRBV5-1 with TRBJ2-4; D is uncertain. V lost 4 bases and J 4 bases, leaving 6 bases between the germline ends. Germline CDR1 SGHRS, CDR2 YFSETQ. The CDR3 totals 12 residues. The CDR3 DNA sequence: TGCGCCAGCAGCGGGCAGAAAAACATTCAGTACTTC. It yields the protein CASSGQKNIQYF.

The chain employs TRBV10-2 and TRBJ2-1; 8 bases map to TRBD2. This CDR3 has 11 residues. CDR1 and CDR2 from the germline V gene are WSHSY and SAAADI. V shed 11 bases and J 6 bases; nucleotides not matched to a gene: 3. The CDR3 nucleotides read TGCGCCGTACGGGGGGGCAATGAGCAGTTCTTC. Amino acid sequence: CAVRGGNEQFF.

The CDR3 region has the DNA TGTGCCAGCAGTTCCCGGGGTAGGAAGGAAGTCCCAGTGGTGACTGAAGCTTTCTTT. This sequence encodes CASSSRGRKEVPVVTEAFF. The V gene is TRBV28, the J gene TRBJ1-1; D not resolved. The V end was cut by 4 bases, the J end by 5 bases, with 29 bases between. The CDR3 covers 19 residues. Germline lookup yields CDR1 MDHEN and CDR2 SYDVKM.

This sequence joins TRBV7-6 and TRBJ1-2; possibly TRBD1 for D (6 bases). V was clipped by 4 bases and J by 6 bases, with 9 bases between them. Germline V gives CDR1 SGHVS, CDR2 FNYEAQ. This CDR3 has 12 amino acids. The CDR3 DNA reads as TGTGCCAGCAGCTATCCAGGGGATGGCTACACCTTC. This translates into CASSYPGDGYTF.

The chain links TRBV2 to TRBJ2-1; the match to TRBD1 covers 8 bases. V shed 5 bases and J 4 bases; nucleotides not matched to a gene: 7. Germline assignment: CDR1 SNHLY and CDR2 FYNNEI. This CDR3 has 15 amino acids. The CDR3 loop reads CASSLTGEGYNEQFF. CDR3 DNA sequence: TGTGCCAGCAGTCTGACAGGGGAAGGGTACAATGAGCAGTTCTTC.

The CDR3 sequence is CPRSGPYNSPLHF. As DNA, the CDR3 is TGTCCACGTAGCGGGCCCTATAATTCACCCCTCCACTTT. The chain has TRBV27 and TRBJ1-6; D gene uncertain. CDR1 and CDR2 from the germline V gene are MNHEY and SMNVEV (reference sequence). The CDR3 spans 13 residues.

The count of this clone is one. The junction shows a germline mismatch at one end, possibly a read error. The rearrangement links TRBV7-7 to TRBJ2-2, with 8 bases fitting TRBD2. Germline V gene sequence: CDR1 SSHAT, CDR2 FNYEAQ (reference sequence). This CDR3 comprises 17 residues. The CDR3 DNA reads TGTGCTAGCAGCCTCGAGGGTCGGGGGGGCAGCACCGGGGAGCTGTTTTTT. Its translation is CASSLEGRGGSTGELFF.

This CDR3 is CASSLGRVGNQPQHF. For the CDR3, the DNA is TGTGCCAGCAGCTTAGGTCGGGTTGGCAATCAGCCCCAGCATTTT. This sequence joins TRBV7-6 and TRBJ1-5; D is uncertain. Trimming removed 1 base from V and 2 bases from J, with 9 bases in between. Per the germline V gene, CDR1 is SGHVS and CDR2 is FNYEAQ. CDR3 length: 15 amino acids. Based on the CDR3 plus reference TRBV7-6 and TRBJ1-5, the full variable domain is GAGVSQSPRYKVTKRGQDVALRCDPISGHVSLYWYRQALGQGPEFLTYFNYEAQQDKSGLPNDRFSAERPEGSISTLTIQRTEQRDSAMYRCASSLGRVGNQPQHFGDGTRLSIL.